One T cell receptor (beta chain) is described in this entry. No antigen is known for it. Second-dose recipients at about 4 or about 12 weeks were treated as one pooled group. The entry originates in a study of T cell responses to AZD1222 COVID-19 vaccine. Overall study findings and caveats: Vaccine-associated CD4 TCRs ranged over spike, dominating at 160-218 and 743-854. Of the AZD1222 recipients, only 5 or 6 were seropositive at baseline.

Germline-derived CDR1 and CDR2 are SEHNR and FQNEAQ (reference sequence). The CDR3 loop spans 13 amino acids. V was clipped by 6 bases and J by 4 bases, with 12 bases between them. The repertoire was sequenced with immunoSEQ multiplex PCR; TCRdb's copy has only in-frame clones and lacks some. This sample has approximately 130,000 clones; 70% to 90% occur once, and the top ten carry roughly 5.2%. The chain has TRBV7-9 and TRBJ1-2, with a weak D call TRBD1 (6 bases). Source: peripheral blood, taken 28 days after the second AZD1222 dose. The sequence was collected from an adult who received the AZD1222 COVID-19 vaccine. The CDR3: CASRKPDSYGYTF. DNA of the CDR3: TGTGCCAGCAGAAAGCCGGACAGCTATGGCTACACCTTC.